The next 10 T cell receptor beta chains were all read from a single sample in a study of cytotoxic CD8 clonotypes in ibrutinib-treated CLL. Assay: immunoSEQ multiplex PCR; the TCRdb copy retains only in-frame clones and omits some. The top ten clones hold roughly 5% of a sample with over 250,000 clones, 76% of them seen once. Sequencing used PBMCs, obtained at disease progression, from a patient treated with ibrutinib. These TCRs come from a human donor with chronic lymphocytic leukemia.

The chain uses TRBV7-9 and TRBJ2-2; D is perhaps TRBD1 (6 bases). The CDR3 runs to 13 residues. From germline, CDR1 is SEHNR and CDR2 FQNEAQ (reference sequence). V dropped 11 bases and J dropped 0 bases, with 10 bases sitting between them. CDR3 region: CALGQPNTGELFF. CDR3 bases: TGTGCCCTAGGACAGCCGAACACCGGGGAGCTGTTTTTT.

This clone was observed at least ten times. The rearrangement links TRBV27 to TRBJ1-5; tentatively, D is TRBD1 (5 bases). The CDR3 length is 15 residues. CDR1 and CDR2 from the germline V gene are MNHEY and SMNVEV (reference sequence). V was pared by 3 bases and J by 2 bases, with 11 bases between. The CDR3 coding sequence is TGTGCCAGCAGTTTCCAGGGATCGGGCAATCAGCCCCAGCATTTT. Its protein is CASSFQGSGNQPQHF.

The rearrangement links TRBV18 to TRBJ2-3, with a possible D match to TRBD2 (6 bases). Trimming stripped 2 bases from V and 0 bases from J, with 6 bases between. Per the germline V gene, CDR1 is KGHSH and CDR2 is LQKENI. The CDR3 length is 14 residues. Here the CDR3 reads CASSPAGSTDTQYF. The CDR3 DNA is TGTGCCAGCTCACCAGCGGGGAGCACAGATACGCAGTATTTT.

The rearrangement joins TRBV7-3 to TRBJ1-6; D not certain. From germline, CDR1 is SGHTA and CDR2 FQGTGA. Trimming removed 1 base from V and 4 bases from J, with 26 bases in between. The CDR3 contains 21 residues. The CDR3 reads CASSLNLMCQVKLIYNSPLHF. The CDR3 nucleotides read TGTGCCAGCAGCTTAAATCTAATGTGTCAGGTAAAGTTGATATATAATTCACCCCTCCACTTT.

The sample holds one count of this clone. This chain connects TRBV27 to TRBJ1-4; no clear D. Germline-derived CDR1 and CDR2 are MNHEY and SMNVEV (reference sequence). This CDR3 is built from 14 residues. V gave up 1 base and J gave up 6 bases, with 9 bases separating them. CDR3 sequence reads: CASSLYPTYEKLFF. The CDR3 nucleotides read TGTGCCAGCAGTTTATATCCCACGTATGAAAAACTGTTTTTT.

The DNA of the CDR3 is TGTGCCACCAGCAGAGACACAGGGGGGGCCAAAAACATTCAGTACTTC. Translated, it gives CATSRDTGGAKNIQYF. The rearrangement joins TRBV15 to TRBJ2-4, with TRBD1 matching 8 bases. CDR3 length: 16 residues. The germline V gene encodes CDR1 LNHNV and CDR2 YYDKDF (reference sequence). J lost 1 base, V lost 0 bases, and 2 bases had no gene match. The variable domain in full, with the rest retrieved from reference TRBV15 and TRBJ2-4, is DAMVIQNPRYQVTQFGKPVTLSCSQTLNHNVMYWYQQKSSQAPKLLFHYYDKDFNNEADTPDNFQSRRPNTSFCFLDIRSPGLGDTAMYLCATSRDTGGAKNIQYFGAGTRLSVL.

The J gene is TRBJ2-1, the V gene TRBV10-3, with D perhaps matching TRBD2 (5 bases). The CDR3 totals 15 residues. The germline gives CDR1 ENHRY, CDR2 SYGVKD. The ends were cut back, 2 bases at V and 8 bases at J, with 16 bases in the middle. DNA for the CDR3: TGTGCCATCAGTGAGCCGAGGACTGCAAGGGATGAGCAGTTCTTC. This encodes CAISEPRTARDEQFF.

CDR3 bases: TGCAGCGTCCCGACACAGGGTTTGGTAGCGGGAGCCTACAATGAGCAGTTCTTC. Residues: CSVPTQGLVAGAYNEQFF. This sequence joins TRBV29-1 and TRBJ2-1; 9 positions agree with TRBD2. Unmatched junction bases numbered 17, after V lost 6 bases and J lost 2 bases. The CDR3 loop spans 18 amino acids. Germline V gene lookup returns CDR1 SQVTM and CDR2 ANQGSEA.

The chain's CDR3 is CASSLAWGQGWEQYF. CDR3 nucleotides: TGCGCCAGCAGCTTGGCCTGGGGACAGGGTTGGGAGCAGTACTTC. The V call is TRBV5-1, the J call TRBJ2-7, with TRBD1 matching 9 bases. Germline assignment: CDR1 SGHRS and CDR2 YFSETQ. There are 15 residues in the CDR3. J gave up 7 bases and V 0 bases, and 8 bases lay outside the gene matches.

The rearrangement links TRBV7-8 to TRBJ2-1; 9 nucleotides agree with TRBD1. The CDR3 extends over 14 amino acids. The V segment lost 0 bases and the J segment 10 bases; nucleotides outside the gene matches: 4. The germline V gene has CDR1 SGHVS and CDR2 FQNEAQ. DNA of the CDR3: TGTGCCAGCAGCTTAGCACAGGGGGCGGGGGAGCAGTTCTTC. This encodes CASSLAQGAGEQFF.